This entry lists 8 T cell receptor beta chains sequenced from one sample in a study of cytomegalovirus exposure and HLA in healthy donors (dated by TCRdb to 2017 to 2019). To prepare the library, the immunoSEQ multiplex PCR assay was applied. Not all clones reach the TCRdb copy of this immuneACCESS table, which keeps in-frame sequences only. Checked studies attribute under half of the gap to unresolved V genes and leave the rest unexplained. Present in this sample are 110,000 or so clones, approximately 85% of which were seen just once. The ten largest clones take up around 2.7% of the sample. The sample taken for sequencing was PBMCs. These TCRs come from a woman in her late teens or twenties in good health and CMV-seronegative.

The chain recombines TRBV2 with TRBJ2-3, with 8 bases lining up with TRBD1. Germline V CDR1 and CDR2: SNHLY, FYNNEI. This CDR3 comprises 14 residues. V was pared by 6 bases and J by 0 bases, with 2 bases of the junction left unmatched. CDR3 in DNA: TGTGCCAGCAGGTGGACAGGGAGCACAGATACGCAGTATTTT. This sequence encodes CASRWTGSTDTQYF. The full variable domain, completed using reference TRBV2 and TRBJ2-3, is EPEVTQTPSHQVTQMGQEVILRCVPISNHLYFYWYRQILGQKVEFLVSFYNNEISEKSEIFDDQFSVERPDGSNFTLKIRSTKLEDSAMYFCASRWTGSTDTQYFGPGTRLTVL.

The chain uses TRBV15 and TRBJ2-5, with a possible D match to TRBD2 (7 bases). V lost 3 bases, J lost 3 bases, and 17 bases lay in between. The germline gives CDR1 LNHNV, CDR2 YYDKDF (reference sequence). This CDR3 has 16 amino acids. The CDR3 coding sequence is TGTGCCACCAGCAGTCTCAGAGGGGGGGCCGAAGAGACCCAGTACTTC. Translating it yields CATSSLRGGAEETQYF.

The CDR3, as DNA: TGCGCCAGCAGCCAAGAGCAGGGGGCTGCCGTGTCGGGCCTCCACTTT. This encodes CASSQEQGAAVSGLHF. The chain uses TRBV4-1 and TRBJ1-6, with 8 bases identical to TRBD1. Germline trimming cut 0 bases from V and 15 bases from J; bases unmatched to any gene: 13. The CDR3 extends over 16 amino acids. The germline gives CDR1 MGHRA, CDR2 YSYEKL.

This rearrangement joins TRBV30 to TRBJ2-4; weak D call: TRBD2 (6 bases). Deletions cut 0 bases from V and 6 bases from J, with 15 bases between. The germline CDR1 and CDR2 sequences are GTSNPN and SVGIG (reference sequence). CDR3 size: 15 residues. CDR3 nucleotide sequence: TGTGCCTGGAGTGTACGTGGGTCCGGGGGAAACATTCAGTACTTC. This gives the protein CAWSVRGSGGNIQYF.

V gene TRBV11-3 combines with J gene TRBJ2-7, with 9 positions matching TRBD1. The CDR3 has 15 amino acids. Germline V gene lookup returns CDR1 SGHNT and CDR2 YENEEA. V lost 3 bases and J lost 0; bases outside the gene matches: 3. The CDR3 DNA sequence: TGTGCCAGCAGCTTGGACAGGGGCTTCTCCTACGAGCAGTACTTC. Translation gives CASSLDRGFSYEQYF.

J is TRBJ1-6 and V is TRBV28, with TRBD1 matching 8 bases. This CDR3 region has 14 residues. Trimming at V came to 6 bases and at J to 7 bases, leaving 5 bases not matched to a gene. Germline V gives CDR1 MDHEN, CDR2 SYDVKM. CDR3 protein: CASRSGQGNSPLHF. Written as DNA, the CDR3 is TGTGCCAGCAGATCCGGACAGGGAAATTCACCCCTCCACTTT.

V usage is TRBV27 and J usage is TRBJ1-3, with D tentatively TRBD1 (5 bases). Trimming left V 5 bases short and J 3 bases short, with 14 bases between. From germline, CDR1 is MNHEY and CDR2 SMNVEV (reference sequence). This CDR3 region has 15 residues. The CDR3 loop reads CASSRGGGFGNTIYF. The CDR3 DNA reads TGTGCCAGCAGTCGCGGCGGGGGGTTTGGAAACACCATATATTTT.

The J gene is TRBJ2-1, the V gene TRBV19, with a weak D call TRBD2 (5 bases). V lost 1 base, J lost 0 bases, and 7 bases lay in between. This CDR3 is built from 15 residues. Per germline, CDR1 LNHDA and CDR2 SQIVND (reference sequence). The CDR3 sequence: CASSIGLTSYNEQFF. In DNA form, the CDR3 reads TGTGCCAGTAGTATAGGACTAACCTCCTACAATGAGCAGTTCTTC.